This T cell receptor (beta chain) is drawn from a study of blood T cells in healthy people across ages. Study-wide background: Every two T cells gave about one barcoded beta molecule via template switching. Overall study findings and caveats: Across samples, TCR beta diversity tracked strongly with naive T cell percentage.

Combining a sample-barcoded 5' primer with a J-beta primer mix, a second PCR ran for about 7 to 11 cycles. Each cDNA was tagged by a template-switch adaptor containing 12 random nucleotides. TCRdb recomputed calls from the 5' RACE reads with MiXCR, one row per CDR3 protein. The sample includes approximately 2,000,000 distinct CDR3 sequences, about 39% seen only once; the top ten take 23%. V gave up 5 bases and J gave up 8 bases, with 11 bases separating them. The CDR3 is 12 amino acids. Germline loops: CDR1 SGHTA, CDR2 FQGNSA. With respect to this clonotype: Antigen specificity is unknown.

The TCR was taken from a human donor in good health. The sample comprised blood. This rearrangement joins TRBV7-2 to TRBJ2-3; D is unclear. This chain's CDR3 is CASSLMDGTQYF. CDR3 DNA sequence: TGTGCCAGCAGCCTAATGGACGGTACGCAGTATTTT.